The 15 T cell receptor beta chains presented below share a single source sample, sequenced in a study of T cells in tuberculosis. The method was immunoSEQ multiplex PCR; TCRdb's version includes in-frame clones alone and lacks a portion of them. The data contain about 43,000 clones, about 94% of them singletons. Sequenced input: PBMCs. Receptors originate from a donor aged 10-29 years with latent tuberculosis or without tuberculosis infection. Some clones in this sample may be carry-over from other donors' samples.

This chain links TRBV28 with TRBJ1-2; TRBD1 matches at 7 bases. CDR3 length: 12 amino acids. CDR1 is MDHEN, CDR2 SYDVKM, per germline. V lost 6 bases and J lost 7; bases outside the gene matches: 5. The CDR3 sequence: CASRTGTRGYTF. The CDR3 bases are TGTGCCAGCAGGACAGGGACTCGTGGCTACACCTTC.

V is TRBV14 and J is TRBJ2-7, with 11 nucleotides matching TRBD1. The V gene's germline CDR1 is SGHDN and CDR2 FVKESK. The V segment lost 3 bases and the J segment 3 bases; nucleotides outside the gene matches: 4. There are 15 residues in the CDR3. CDR3 protein: CASSQGQGGFYEQYF. Here the CDR3 DNA reads TGTGCCAGCAGCCAGGGACAGGGGGGATTCTACGAGCAGTACTTC.

The chain uses TRBV4-1 and TRBJ2-4; the D is unclear. Trimming took 1 base from V and 0 from J, leaving 10 bases between them. The CDR3 runs 16 residues. Germline V CDR1 and CDR2: MGHRA, YSYEKL. In DNA, the CDR3 is TGCGCCAGCAGCCAAGGGGCACCACTAGCCAAAAACATTCAGTACTTC. This translates into CASSQGAPLAKNIQYF.

This clone was seen only once. The genes are TRBV28 and TRBJ2-7; 12 bases align to TRBD2. Germline trimming cut 5 bases from V and 4 bases from J; bases unmatched to any gene: 15. The CDR3 totals 18 residues. Germline loops: CDR1 MDHEN, CDR2 SYDVKM. The CDR3 DNA reads TGTGCCAGCAGTCTAAAGCTAGCGGGAGGGGCCTCCCTTTACGAGCAGTACTTC. Translating it yields CASSLKLAGGASLYEQYF.

This clone has a handful of counts. The V and J genes are TRBV4-3 and TRBJ2-6, with a tentative D call TRBD1 (6 bases). In germline, CDR1 is LGHNA, CDR2 YSLEER. CDR3 length equals 19 residues. V was trimmed by 0 bases and J by 0 bases, leaving 15 bases between them. The CDR3 spells CASSQDGPGDLSGANVLTF. For the CDR3, the DNA is TGCGCCAGCAGCCAAGATGGGCCAGGGGACCTCTCTGGGGCCAACGTCCTGACTTTC.

In DNA, the CDR3 is TGTGCCAGCAGCTCAAGGACTAGCGGCTCCTACAATGAGCAGTTCTTC. As protein: CASSSRTSGSYNEQFF. The chain carries TRBV13 and TRBJ2-1, with 10 bases lining up with TRBD2. With V trimmed by 4 bases and J by 0 bases, 3 bases remained unmatched. Germline V gene data show CDR1 as PRHDT and CDR2 as FYEKMQ (reference sequence). This CDR3 spans 16 amino acids.

The chain combines TRBV7-2 with TRBJ2-1; 8 bases are shared with TRBD2. V lost 5 bases, J lost 0 bases, and 3 bases stayed unmatched. This CDR3 has 15 residues. Per the germline V gene, CDR1 is SGHTA and CDR2 is FQGNSA. The CDR3 here is CASSQSGSSYNEQFF. CDR3 nucleotide sequence: TGTGCCAGCAGCCAAAGCGGGAGCTCCTACAATGAGCAGTTCTTC.

The V call is TRBV4-2, the J call TRBJ1-1, with D unclear. Trimming shortened V by 1 base and J by 3 bases, and 9 bases separated the two germline ends. Germline-derived CDR1 and CDR2 are LGHNA and YNFKEQ. The CDR3 runs 14 residues. CDR3 sequence: CASSQGQRDTEAFF. Here the CDR3 DNA reads TGTGCCAGCAGCCAAGGTCAGAGGGACACTGAAGCTTTCTTT.

This chain's CDR3 is CSASDTGELFF. DNA for the CDR3: TGCAGTGCTAGCGACACCGGGGAGCTGTTTTTT. V gene TRBV20-1 combines with J gene TRBJ2-2; D is undetermined. The germline V gene has CDR1 DFQATT and CDR2 SNEGSKA (reference sequence). The CDR3 is 11 amino acids. Trimming left V 3 bases short and J 3 bases short, with 2 bases between.

The chain recombines TRBV27 with TRBJ2-1, with 8 bases aligning to TRBD2. Germline V gives CDR1 MNHEY, CDR2 SMNVEV (reference sequence). The CDR3 totals 15 residues. With V trimmed by 3 bases and J by 10 bases, 11 bases remained unmatched. CDR3: CASSLFAGGRGEQFF. The CDR3 DNA sequence: TGTGCCAGCAGTTTGTTTGCGGGAGGACGAGGGGAGCAGTTCTTC.

The J gene is TRBJ2-2, the V gene TRBV27, with a tentative D call TRBD1 (6 bases). Trimming removed 6 bases from V and 5 bases from J, with 13 bases in between. The CDR3 loop spans 14 amino acids. Germline V gene data show CDR1 as MNHEY and CDR2 as SMNVEV (reference sequence). The CDR3 protein is CASSFIQGTGELFF. The CDR3, as DNA: TGTGCCAGCAGCTTTATACAGGGAACCGGGGAGCTGTTTTTT.

The rearrangement links TRBV5-6 to TRBJ2-4; D uncertain. In germline, CDR1 is SGHDT, CDR2 YYEEEE. This CDR3 contains 14 residues. The ends were cut back, 3 bases at V and 10 bases at J, with 17 bases in the middle. CDR3 coding DNA: TGTGCCAGCAGCTCCATTGAAACCCACTCAATTCAGTACTTC. Translating it yields CASSSIETHSIQYF.

The chain combines TRBV11-3 with TRBJ2-1, with 9 bases that match TRBD2. The V gene end was trimmed by 2 bases and the J gene end by 6 bases; junction bases not matched to a gene: 11. CDR1 SGHNT and CDR2 YENEEA come from the germline V gene. This CDR3 has 17 amino acids. CDR3 residues: CASSLLLAGGPGNEQFF. The CDR3 DNA reads TGTGCCAGCAGCTTACTTTTGGCGGGAGGGCCCGGCAATGAGCAGTTCTTC. The full variable domain, rest sourced from reference TRBV11-3 and TRBJ2-1, is EAGVVQSPRYKIIEKKQPVAFWCNPISGHNTLYWYLQNLGQGPELLIRYENEEAVDDSQLPKDRFSAERLKGVDSTLKIQPAELGDSAVYLCASSLLLAGGPGNEQFFGPGTRLTVL.

This chain links TRBV6-5 with TRBJ1-5, with a possible D match to TRBD1 (6 bases). V was clipped by 4 bases and J by 11 bases, with 9 bases between them. This CDR3 is built from 11 residues. From germline, CDR1 is MNHEY and CDR2 SVGAGI. CDR3 amino acids: CASSSGEAQHF. The CDR3 DNA is TGTGCCAGCAGTTCAGGGGAAGCCCAGCATTTT.

The V gene is TRBV7-7, the J gene TRBJ2-6; D possibly corresponds to TRBD2 (5 bases). The CDR3 consists of 14 residues. The germline V gene has CDR1 SSHAT and CDR2 FNYEAQ (reference sequence). The V gene lost 5 bases and the J gene lost 5 bases, with 10 bases spanning the gap. In nucleotides, the CDR3 is TGTGCCAGCAGCCCCAGACTAAGGGCCAACGTCCTGACTTTC. Its protein product is CASSPRLRANVLTF.